This T cell receptor (beta chain) was sequenced in a study of blood T cell repertoires in COVID-19. Looking at the study overall: The United States, Italy and Spain supplied acute and convalescent COVID-19 samples. PBMCs, B-cell-depleted T cells, or T cells were the source of the cDNA or gDNA that made up the material.

The table lists this clone with a few counts. Original methodology: Amplification of reference gene primers provided the estimated nucleated cell counts. Generated by immunoSEQ multiplex PCR, the TCRdb table keeps only in-frame clones and is missing some. Clonal size and the V and J genes are those of that table, whereas D and trimming came from the DNA. The sample has 60,000 to 85,000 clones; around 72% are singletons. Sequencing input: peripheral blood. The TCR comes from a human donor with acute or convalescent COVID-19. The donor label of this sample is uncertain.

The CDR3 DNA follows: TGTGCCAGCAGCCAAGGACAGACCTATGGCTACACCTTC. Translation: CASSQGQTYGYTF. The genes are TRBV3-1 (or the pseudogene TRBV3-2) and TRBJ1-2; tentatively, D is TRBD1 (5 bases). Germline CDR1 is LGHDT and CDR2 is YNNKEL (reference sequence). This CDR3 has 13 amino acids. Trimming took 1 base from V and 4 from J, leaving 7 bases between them.